A selection of T cell receptor beta chains follows, all from one sample in a study of T cell changes during pregnancy in multiple sclerosis. Generated by immunoSEQ multiplex PCR, the TCRdb table keeps only in-frame clones and is missing some. The data show some 80,000 clones, more than 70% seen once. This specimen was peripheral blood, taken in the first trimester of pregnancy. The receptors here all came from a female donor in good health, enrolled as a control in a pregnancy study. The CDR3 runs from the conserved cysteine through the conserved F or W. The listing skips clone size in some rows; elsewhere it reads once, few, many or a size class.

V gene	clone size	J gene	CDR3 protein
TRBV30	-	TRBJ1-6	CAWSLGVFEDNSPLHF
TRBV6-5	-	TRBJ1-5	CASSSGNNQPQHF
TRBV7-8	-	TRBJ2-7	CASSGSAIEQYF
TRBV5-6	-	TRBJ2-1	CATSGGAREQFF
TRBV5-4	once	TRBJ1-1	CASSQQGRAFF
TRBV19	-	TRBJ2-2	CASKGGGTGELFF
TRBV2	-	TRBJ1-4	CASNPRDRGEKLFF
TRBV27	-	TRBJ2-7	CASSDTDNWNAEQYF
TRBV19	-	TRBJ1-2	CASTDGRGRPRNYGYTF
TRBV19	once	TRBJ1-2	CASRRVEANYGYTF
TRBV19	-	TRBJ1-5	CASGTGTGQPQHF
TRBV6-4	-	TRBJ2-2	CASAVANTGELFF
TRBV7-9	-	TRBJ2-7	CASSLTSGNEQYF
TRBV12-5	-	TRBJ1-4	CASGLVLGFSPEKLFF
TRBV7-9	-	TRBJ2-2	CASSHRGPTGELFF
TRBV10-2	-	TRBJ1-2	CASSEGGRVYGYTF
TRBV6-4	-	TRBJ1-1	CASRVDRVNTEAFF
TRBV19	-	TRBJ2-1	CASIAGTNYNEQFF
TRBV5-6	-	TRBJ2-4	CASSLGQGIRQYF
TRBV2	-	TRBJ1-4	CASRPRQGNEKLFF
TRBV23-1	-	TRBJ2-7	CASSHHRGLWSYEQYF